This T cell receptor beta chain was identified during a study of blood T cell repertoires in COVID-19. Study background: Two consecutive negative NP/OP PCR tests, clearance, or resolved symptoms defined Cohort 3 recovery. From the United States, Italy and Spain came samples of acute and convalescent COVID-19.

Participants had their cohort set by participant-reported clinical history. Measured with immunoSEQ multiplex PCR; TCRdb has only the in-frame clones, and not every one. The sample yields approximately 210,000 clones, around 87% seen once. Sequencing was done on a sample of PBMCs or T cells enriched from blood (not recorded which). The origin of this receptor is a man younger than 45 in a cohort exposed to, infected with or recovered from COVID-19 (not recorded which).

DNA for the CDR3: TGTGCCAGTAGTATCTGGGGAGGGGATGGCTACACCTTC. This gives the protein CASSIWGGDGYTF. The rearrangement uses TRBV19 and TRBJ1-2; D may be TRBD1 (5 bases). V dropped 3 bases and J dropped 6 bases, with 11 bases sitting between them. The CDR3 sequence is 13 residues long. The V gene's germline CDR1 is LNHDA and CDR2 SQIVND (reference sequence).